The rows below give T cell receptor beta chains drawn from one sample of a study of cytomegalovirus exposure and HLA in healthy donors. TCRdb keeps only in-frame clones here, not all; method: immunoSEQ multiplex PCR. The table lists approximately 140,000 clones, about 64% of them singletons. Sequencing was carried out using PBMCs. The receptors stem from a woman in her fifties or sixties in good health and CMV-seropositive. The CDR3 runs from the conserved cysteine through the conserved F or W. Size is omitted from some rows. Given values are once, few, many or a class for expanded clones.

abundance: NA; j_gene: TRBJ2-1; v_gene: TRBV2; CDR3aa: CASSRTGFGANNEQFF
abundance: NA; j_gene: TRBJ2-7; v_gene: TRBV28; CDR3aa: CASSPRGPGRAHEQYF
abundance: NA; j_gene: TRBJ2-1; v_gene: TRBV21-1; CDR3aa: CASSKAGGQPYNEQFF
abundance: few; j_gene: TRBJ2-7; v_gene: TRBV4-3; CDR3aa: CASSQDQGTSYEQYF
abundance: NA; j_gene: TRBJ2-5; v_gene: TRBV2; CDR3aa: CASSEAGGLGGQETQYF
abundance: NA; j_gene: TRBJ1-6; v_gene: TRBV2; CDR3aa: CASSEDQGAGSPLHF
abundance: NA; j_gene: TRBJ2-7; v_gene: TRBV10-3; CDR3aa: CAISGQGATYEQYF
abundance: once; j_gene: TRBJ2-2; v_gene: TRBV7-9; CDR3aa: CASSGTSGPGTGELFF
abundance: NA; j_gene: TRBJ2-1; v_gene: TRBV30; CDR3aa: CAWSVQDNEQFF
abundance: NA; j_gene: TRBJ2-7; v_gene: TRBV11-2; CDR3aa: CASSPVRASYEQYF
abundance: NA; j_gene: TRBJ1-2; v_gene: TRBV29-1; CDR3aa: CSVGPRADYGYTF
abundance: once; j_gene: TRBJ2-2; v_gene: TRBV19; CDR3aa: CASSIGARDTYTGELFF
abundance: NA; j_gene: TRBJ2-1; v_gene: TRBV5-1; CDR3aa: CASRGAPSGTDEQFF
abundance: few; j_gene: TRBJ2-5; v_gene: TRBV11-2; CDR3aa: CASSPGTGTGLETQYF
abundance: NA; j_gene: TRBJ2-7; v_gene: TRBV28; CDR3aa: CASSSPGQGSGYEQYF
abundance: NA; j_gene: TRBJ2-1; v_gene: TRBV11-2; CDR3aa: CASSFSTSDTNEQFF
abundance: NA; j_gene: TRBJ2-5; v_gene: TRBV5-6; CDR3aa: CASSLPGLSETQYF
abundance: NA; j_gene: TRBJ1-2; v_gene: TRBV28; CDR3aa: CASSLGGINYGYTF
abundance: NA; j_gene: NA; v_gene: TRBV30; CDR3aa: CAWSGGGSYEQYF
abundance: NA; j_gene: TRBJ2-7; v_gene: TRBV21-1; CDR3aa: CASLPGQGGWDRKYF
abundance: NA; j_gene: TRBJ1-2; v_gene: TRBV28; CDR3aa: CASSFPFYGYTF
abundance: few; j_gene: TRBJ1-1; v_gene: TRBV5-8; CDR3aa: CASRARGRAFF
abundance: NA; j_gene: TRBJ1-1; v_gene: TRBV5-1; CDR3aa: CASSSQTGGTEAFF
abundance: NA; j_gene: TRBJ1-5; v_gene: TRBV29-1; CDR3aa: CSVAGGGNQPQHF
abundance: few; j_gene: TRBJ1-1; v_gene: TRBV2; CDR3aa: CASSRQGGNTEAFF
abundance: once; j_gene: TRBJ2-2; v_gene: TRBV9; CDR3aa: CASTRTLAEAGTGELFF
abundance: few; j_gene: TRBJ2-2; v_gene: TRBV2; CDR3aa: CASSLTGPNTGELFF
abundance: NA; j_gene: TRBJ2-3; v_gene: TRBV30; CDR3aa: CAWSVRGSTDTQYF
abundance: few; j_gene: TRBJ2-1; v_gene: TRBV19; CDR3aa: CASRLSASGRSYNEQFF
abundance: few; j_gene: TRBJ2-1; v_gene: TRBV7-3; CDR3aa: CASSLSPSYNEQFF
abundance: NA; j_gene: TRBJ1-5; v_gene: TRBV28; CDR3aa: CASSSANQPQHF
abundance: few; j_gene: TRBJ2-7; v_gene: TRBV11-2; CDR3aa: CASRPSGTSSYEQYF
abundance: NA; j_gene: TRBJ2-2; v_gene: TRBV5-1; CDR3aa: CASSTGTGWDTGELFF